A selection of T cell receptor beta chains follows, all from one sample in a study of T cell responses to AZD1222 COVID-19 vaccine. Here immunoSEQ multiplex PCR was the method, and the copy in TCRdb shows in-frame clones only, minus some. The repertoire has 130,000 to 150,000 clones, approximately 91% of them found once; the top ten carry less than 2.5%. Here the sequenced sample was peripheral blood, taken 28 days after the second AZD1222 dose. Receptors were obtained from an adult who received the AZD1222 COVID-19 vaccine. The CDR3 runs from the conserved cysteine through the conserved F or W. Fields, in order: J gene, D gene, V gene, CDR3 protein, CDR3 DNA. The D gene is left open where the match is weak.

TRBJ2-2,TRBD2,TRBV27,CASSLGGGYNTGELFF,TGTGCCAGCAGTTTAGGGGGGGGTTATAACACCGGGGAGCTGTTTTTT
TRBJ1-1,TRBD1,TRBV15,CATSRDRFTSEAFF,TGTGCCACCAGCAGGGACAGGTTCACGTCTGAAGCTTTCTTT
TRBJ2-3,-,TRBV11-2,CASSPGGFGTDTQYF,TGTGCCAGCAGCCCTGGGGGGTTTGGGACAGATACGCAGTATTTT
TRBJ1-1,-,TRBV6-1,CASSERYLSDTEAFF,TGTGCCAGCAGTGAACGCTACCTATCCGACACTGAAGCTTTCTTT
TRBJ1-1,-,TRBV11-3,CASSLQGNTEAFF,TGTGCCAGCAGTTTGCAGGGGAACACTGAAGCTTTCTTT
TRBJ2-3,TRBD2,TRBV24-1,CATSDPREPGTDTQYF,TGTGCCACCAGTGACCCGCGGGAGCCTGGCACAGATACGCAGTATTTT
TRBJ2-7,-,TRBV2,CASKVGLASEQYF,TGTGCCAGCAAGGTAGGGCTAGCGAGCGAGCAGTACTTC
TRBJ1-6,-,TRBV3-1/TRBV3-2,CASSLTREGPLHF,TGTGCCAGCAGCCTAACCCGGGAGGGTCCCCTCCACTTT
TRBJ1-5,-,TRBV2,CASSEAAGSGQPQHF,TGTGCCAGCAGTGAAGCGGCAGGTTCAGGTCAGCCCCAGCATTTT
TRBJ1-1,TRBD1,TRBV28,CAGGDRGFSEAFF,TGTGCCGGGGGGGACAGAGGGTTCTCTGAAGCTTTCTTT
TRBJ2-7,TRBD1,TRBV5-1,CASSLTGGGYEQYF,TGCGCCAGCAGCTTGACAGGGGGCGGCTACGAGCAGTACTTC